A selection of T cell receptor beta chains follows, all from one sample in a study of vaccination effects on CD4 cells after COVID-19. Profiling relied on immunoSEQ multiplex PCR, and the TCRdb table lists in-frame clones only, not all of them. The sample has about 50,000 clones; 60% to 85% are singletons. For these receptors, no antigen is known. This material consisted of CD4+ T cells from PBMCs cultured without peptide, taken before COVID-19 vaccination. Every receptor here comes from a human donor who received a COVID-19 vaccine. The CDR3 runs from the conserved cysteine through the conserved F or W. The D gene is left open where the match is weak. Clone size is given for some rows only: seen once, a few or many times, or a class if the clone is expanded.

J gene	clone size	D gene	V gene	CDR3 DNA	CDR3 protein
TRBJ2-2	.	.	TRBV27	TGTGCCAGCAGTTTTTATGGGGCGATGGCGAACACCGGGGAGCTGTTTTTT	CASSFYGAMANTGELFF
TRBJ1-2	once	.	TRBV10-2	TGCGCCAGCAGTGAGTCGGGACCCCCCGCGAACTATGGCTACACCTTC	CASSESGPPANYGYTF
TRBJ1-5	.	.	TRBV27	TGTGCCAGCAGTAGAGGGTTTAGCAATCAGCCCCAGCATTTT	CASSRGFSNQPQHF
TRBJ2-5	.	TRBD1	TRBV15	TGTGCCACCAGTGCCGGGACAGGGGGCCTTGGCACCCAGTACTTC	CATSAGTGGLGTQYF
TRBJ1-1	.	TRBD1	TRBV6-5	TGTGCCAGCAGCCAACAGGGGTTAGGCACTGAAGCTTTCTTT	CASSQQGLGTEAFF
TRBJ1-4	.	.	TRBV6-5	TGTGCCAGCCTCGGTAGCGAAAAACTGTTTTTT	CASLGSEKLFF
TRBJ1-1	.	TRBD1	TRBV30	TGTGCCTGGAGTGTACGGGACAGGGGTCCTGAAGCTTTCTTT	CAWSVRDRGPEAFF
TRBJ2-5	.	TRBD2	TRBV10-3	TGTGCCATCAGGCCTAGCGGGGGGGCTTTGGAGACCCAGTACTTC	CAIRPSGGALETQYF
TRBJ2-5	.	.	TRBV12-5	TGTGCTAGTGGGCCACTCCCGGGGTACCAAGAGACCCAGTACTTC	CASGPLPGYQETQYF
TRBJ2-2	.	TRBD2	TRBV5-1	TGCGCCAGCAGCTTGGCAGGCGGGGGGGACACCGGGGAGCTGTTTTTT	CASSLAGGGDTGELFF
TRBJ2-2	.	.	TRBV27	TGTGCCAGCAGTTTAAGCCTCACTCAGCACACCGGGGAGCTGTTTTTT	CASSLSLTQHTGELFF
TRBJ2-1	few	.	TRBV4-2	TGTGCCAGCAGCCAAGCTTTATCATCGCGGTATGAGCAGTTCTTC	CASSQALSSRYEQFF
TRBJ2-3	.	TRBD2	TRBV7-3	TGTGCCAGCAGCCCCGCACTAGCGGGGGGGCAAGATACGCAGTATTTT	CASSPALAGGQDTQYF
TRBJ2-1	.	.	TRBV6-5	TGTGCCAGTAACATCGGGGAAAGTACTGAGCAGTTCTTC	CASNIGESTEQFF
TRBJ2-5	.	.	TRBV12-5	TGTGCTAGTGGTTTGAGCGAGACCCAGTACTTC	CASGLSETQYF
TRBJ2-5	.	.	TRBV3-1/TRBV3-2	TGTGCCAGCAGCCAAGGGAAAAACGGCCAAGAGACCCAGTACTTC	CASSQGKNGQETQYF
TRBJ2-2	.	.	TRBV9	TGTGCCAGCAGCGTATTAGTTGGGAACACCGGGGAGCTGTTTTTT	CASSVLVGNTGELFF
TRBJ1-4	once	TRBD1	TRBV5-1	TGCGCCAGCAGCTTGGACAGGGGAGGGGGAGAAAAACTGTTTTTT	CASSLDRGGGEKLFF
TRBJ1-2	.	.	TRBV28	TGTGCCAGTCAACAGGGCTCCTATGGCTACACCTTC	CASQQGSYGYTF
TRBJ2-1	few	TRBD1	TRBV7-3	TGTGCCAGCAGCAAAAACAGGGGGCCAGGCGATGAGCAGTTCTTC	CASSKNRGPGDEQFF
TRBJ1-2	.	.	TRBV7-9	TGTGCCAGCAGCTTAGGTAGACCCGGCTACACCTTC	CASSLGRPGYTF
TRBJ1-1	.	.	TRBV29-1	TGCAGCGTTCGCCCCAGTAGGATCACTGAAGCTTTCTTT	CSVRPSRITEAFF
TRBJ2-1	.	TRBD2	TRBV9	TGTGCCAGCAGCGATACTAGCGGGGTGGTTAGTGAGCAGTTCTTC	CASSDTSGVVSEQFF
TRBJ1-2	.	.	TRBV6-2/TRBV6-3	TGTGCCAGCAGTACCACAGGATTCAACTATGGCTACACCTTC	CASSTTGFNYGYTF
TRBJ1-6	.	TRBD1	TRBV12-3/TRBV12-4	TGTGCCAGCCGGGACAGGGGTTCACCCCTCCACTTT	CASRDRGSPLHF